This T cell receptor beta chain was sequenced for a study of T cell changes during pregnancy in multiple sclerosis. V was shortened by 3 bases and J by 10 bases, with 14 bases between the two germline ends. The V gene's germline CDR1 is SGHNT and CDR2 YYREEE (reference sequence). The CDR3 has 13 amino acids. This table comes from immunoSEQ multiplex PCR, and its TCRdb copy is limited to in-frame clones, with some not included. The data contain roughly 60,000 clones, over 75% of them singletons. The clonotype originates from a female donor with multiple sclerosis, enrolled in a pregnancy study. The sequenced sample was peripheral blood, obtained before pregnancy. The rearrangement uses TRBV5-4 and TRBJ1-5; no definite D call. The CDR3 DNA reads TGTGCCAGCAGCTCGGCCGGGATCGGACCCCAGCATTTT. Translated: CASSSAGIGPQHF.